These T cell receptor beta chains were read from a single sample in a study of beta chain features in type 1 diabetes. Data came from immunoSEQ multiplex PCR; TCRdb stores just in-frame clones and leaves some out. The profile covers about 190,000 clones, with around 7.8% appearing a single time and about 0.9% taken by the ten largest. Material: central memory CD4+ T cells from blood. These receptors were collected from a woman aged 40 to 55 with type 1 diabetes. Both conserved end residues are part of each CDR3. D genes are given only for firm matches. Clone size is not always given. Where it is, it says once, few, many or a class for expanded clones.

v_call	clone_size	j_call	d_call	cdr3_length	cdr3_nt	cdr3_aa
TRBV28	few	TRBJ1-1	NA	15	TGTGCCAGCATCCCGCCGGCGGGAAGGGGCACTGAAGCTTTCTTT	CASIPPAGRGTEAFF
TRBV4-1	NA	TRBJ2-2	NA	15	TGCGCCAGCAGCCTCAGGACAGTCAACACCGGGGAGCTGTTTTTT	CASSLRTVNTGELFF
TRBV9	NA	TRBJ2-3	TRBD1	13	TGTGCCAGCAGCGCCGACAGGGGTGGAACGGAGTATTTT	CASSADRGGTEYF
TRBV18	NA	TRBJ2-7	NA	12	TGTGCCAGCTCACCGAGCTCCTACGAGCAGTACTTC	CASSPSSYEQYF
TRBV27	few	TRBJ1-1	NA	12	TGTGCCAGCTGGAGGGTATACACTGAAGCTTTCTTT	CASWRVYTEAFF
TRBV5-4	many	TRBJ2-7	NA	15	TGTGCCAGCAGCTTGGTTATGGGAGGCTCCTACGAGCAGTACTTC	CASSLVMGGSYEQYF
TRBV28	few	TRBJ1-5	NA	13	TGTGCCAGCACCGAACAGGGATTACAGCCCCAGCATTTT	CASTEQGLQPQHF
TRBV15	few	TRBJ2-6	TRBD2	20	TGTGCCACCAGCAGATCTTTCGGGGGGGTGGTGTTAACTGGGGCCAACGTCCTGACTTTC	CATSRSFGGVVLTGANVLTF
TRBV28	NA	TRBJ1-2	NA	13	TGTGCCACCGACGCCGGGACACGGCAAGTGGGGAGCTTC	CATDAGTRQVGSF
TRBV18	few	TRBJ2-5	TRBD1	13	TGTGCCAGCTCACCCCCTGGACAGGCGGAGCAGTACTTC	CASSPPGQAEQYF
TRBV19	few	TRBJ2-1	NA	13	TGTGCCAGTAGTAGGCAATCCTACAATGAGCAGTTCTTC	CASSRQSYNEQFF
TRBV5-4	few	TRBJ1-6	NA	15	TGTGCCAGCAGCCCCAGCAGGGGCGTCAATTCACCCCTCCACTTT	CASSPSRGVNSPLHF
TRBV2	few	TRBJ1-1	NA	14	TGTGCCAGCAGTGAACAGGGTATGAACACTGAAGCTTTCTTT	CASSEQGMNTEAFF
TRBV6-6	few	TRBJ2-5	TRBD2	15	TGTGCCAGCAGTTCCCGGACTAGCGGCGGGATCGCGCAGTACTTC	CASSSRTSGGIAQYF
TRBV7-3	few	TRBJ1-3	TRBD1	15	TGTGCCAGCAGCTCCGGGACAGGAATCGGAAACACCATATATTTT	CASSSGTGIGNTIYF
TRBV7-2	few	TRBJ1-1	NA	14	TGTGCCAGCAGCCAGACAGTATCGAACACTGAAGCTTTCTTT	CASSQTVSNTEAFF
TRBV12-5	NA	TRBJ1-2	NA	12	TGTGCTAGTGGTTATGAGGCCGGAGGCTACACCTTC	CASGYEAGGYTF
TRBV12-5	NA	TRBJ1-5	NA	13	TGTGCTAGTGCCCGGGCGGGGGCAGGGTTCCAGCATTTT	CASARAGAGFQHF
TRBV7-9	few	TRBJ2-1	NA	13	TGTGCCAGCAGCTTAGTACAGGGACGTGAGCAGTTCTTC	CASSLVQGREQFF
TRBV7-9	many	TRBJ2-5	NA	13	TGTGCCAGCAGCCCACGGTCCCAAGAGACCCAGTACTTC	CASSPRSQETQYF
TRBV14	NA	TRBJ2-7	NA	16	TGTGCCAGCAGCCAAGATGCGGCAGCCCCTCTCTGGGAGCAGTACTTC	CASSQDAAAPLWEQYF
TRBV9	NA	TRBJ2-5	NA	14	TGTGCCAGCAGCGTAGGAACCCCAGGAGGAACTCAGTACTTC	CASSVGTPGGTQYF
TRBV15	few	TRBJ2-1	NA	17	TGTGCCACCAGCAGAGTCGGAAGACCTAGCTCCTACAATGAGCAGTTCTTC	CATSRVGRPSSYNEQFF
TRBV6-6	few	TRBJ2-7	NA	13	TGTGCCAGCAGTTACGCGGGGCCGGATGAGCAGTACTTC	CASSYAGPDEQYF
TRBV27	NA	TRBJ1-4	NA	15	TGTGCCAGCAGTTTATCGAACAGTATCAATGAAAAACTGTTTTTT	CASSLSNSINEKLFF
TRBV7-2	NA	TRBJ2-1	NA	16	TGTGCCAGCAGCTTAGTAATGCGGGGCACGGGGAATGAGCAGTTCTTC	CASSLVMRGTGNEQFF
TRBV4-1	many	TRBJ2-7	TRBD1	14	TGCGCCAGCAGTTATAACAGGGGACCCTACGAGCAGTACTTC	CASSYNRGPYEQYF
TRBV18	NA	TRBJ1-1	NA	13	TGTGCCAGCTCACCCTCCTTGAACACTGAAGCTTTCTTT	CASSPSLNTEAFF
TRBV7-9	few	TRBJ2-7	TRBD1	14	TGTGCCACCGCGACAGGGGATGGGCTTGGGGAGCAGTACTTC	CATATGDGLGEQYF
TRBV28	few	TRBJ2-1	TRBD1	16	TGTGCCAGCAGTTTCCGTTTAGGACAGGGTGGCGATGAGCAGTTCTTC	CASSFRLGQGGDEQFF
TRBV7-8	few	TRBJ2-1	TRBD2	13	TGTGCCAGCAGCTTTACTAGCGTTCATGAGCAGTTCTTC	CASSFTSVHEQFF
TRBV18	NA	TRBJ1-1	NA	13	TGTGCCAGCTCACTCTCTCGGGGCACTGAAGCTTTCTTT	CASSLSRGTEAFF
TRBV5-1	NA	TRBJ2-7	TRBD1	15	TGCGCCAGCAGCCCGATGGGGACAGGAGTATACGAGCAGTACTTC	CASSPMGTGVYEQYF
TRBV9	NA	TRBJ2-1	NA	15	TGTGCCAGCAGCCTAGCCCCGACTACCTACAATGAGCAGTTCTTC	CASSLAPTTYNEQFF
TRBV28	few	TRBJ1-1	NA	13	TGTGCCAGCAGGGTCGGTGGGAACACTGAAGCTTTCTTT	CASRVGGNTEAFF
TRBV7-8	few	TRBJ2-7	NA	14	TGTGCCAGCAGCTTGACTTCTTACTCCTACGAGCAGTACTTC	CASSLTSYSYEQYF
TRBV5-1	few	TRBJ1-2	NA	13	TGCGCCAGCAGCCAACAGGGTACCTATGGCTACACCTTC	CASSQQGTYGYTF
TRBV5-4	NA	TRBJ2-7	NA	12	TGTGCCAGCAGCCGGGATTCCTACGAGCAGTACTTC	CASSRDSYEQYF
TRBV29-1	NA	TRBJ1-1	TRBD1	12	TGCAGCGCCTTACAGGGGATAACTGAAGCTTTCTTT	CSALQGITEAFF
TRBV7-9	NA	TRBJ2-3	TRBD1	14	TGTGCCAGCATGAGGGACAGCACCACAGATACGCAGTATTTT	CASMRDSTTDTQYF